Listed below are T cell receptor beta chains from one sample, sequenced in a study of CD8 T cells in Susac syndrome. TCRdb recomputed calls from the immunoSEQ multiplex PCR reads with MiXCR, one row per CDR3 protein. The repertoire includes under 55,000 distinct CDR3 sequences, 93% of them detected once, and 0.5% to 0.6% sits in the top ten. The sequencing input was CD8+ T cells from PBMCs. Receptors were obtained from a human donor with multiple sclerosis. CDR3s include the opening cysteine and the closing phenylalanine or tryptophan. D genes are given only for firm matches. A row's size may be missing; if present it is once, few, many or a size class.

J gene | V gene | clone size | D gene | CDR3 protein | CDR3 DNA
TRBJ2-7 | TRBV6-5 | NA | TRBD1 | CASSITGDPSYEQYF | TGTGCCAGCAGTATTACAGGGGACCCATCCTACGAGCAGTACTTC
TRBJ1-2 | TRBV20-1 | NA | NA | CSAPPPTANYGYTF | TGCAGTGCTCCCCCTCCAACAGCGAACTATGGCTACACCTTC
TRBJ2-2 | TRBV7-9 | NA | TRBD2 | CASSAGLAPEGGELFF | TGTGCCAGCAGCGCAGGACTAGCGCCCGAAGGGGGGGAGCTGTTTTTT
TRBJ1-5 | TRBV7-2 | NA | NA | CASSSFGYLGPHNQPQHF | TGTGCCAGCAGCTCCTTCGGGTATCTGGGACCCCACAATCAGCCCCAGCATTTT
TRBJ2-7 | TRBV29-1 | NA | TRBD1 | CSVCGGQGSYEQYF | TGCAGCGTTTGTGGAGGACAGGGGTCGTACGAGCAGTACTTC
TRBJ1-1 | TRBV20-1 | NA | NA | CSALDSNTEAFF | TGCAGTGCCCTGGACAGTAACACTGAAGCTTTCTTT
TRBJ2-5 | TRBV7-2 | NA | NA | CASSSPGDEETQYF | TGTGCCAGCAGCTCACCCGGGGATGAAGAGACCCAGTACTTC
TRBJ1-6 | TRBV7-8 | once | NA | CASSLEVGSSYNSPLHF | TGTGCCAGCAGCTTAGAAGTTGGGAGCTCCTATAATTCACCCCTCCACTTT
TRBJ2-3 | TRBV27 | NA | NA | CASSNPTDGTDTQYF | TGTGCCAGCAGTAACCCCACGGACGGCACAGATACGCAGTATTTT
TRBJ1-6 | TRBV7-2 | NA | NA | CASSTPWGQTYNSPLHF | TGTGCCAGCAGCACCCCTTGGGGGCAAACCTATAATTCACCCCTCCACTTT
TRBJ1-1 | TRBV29-1 | NA | TRBD1 | CSVRQGDGEAFF | TGCAGCGTAAGACAGGGGGACGGTGAAGCTTTCTTT
TRBJ1-2 | TRBV7-9 | once | NA | CASSLVTDFYGYTF | TGTGCCAGCAGCTTAGTGACGGATTTTTATGGCTACACCTTC
TRBJ1-6 | TRBV7-9 | NA | NA | CASSLKGSGRSYNSPLHF | TGTGCCAGCAGCTTAAAGGGCTCTGGAAGGTCCTATAATTCACCCCTCCACTTT